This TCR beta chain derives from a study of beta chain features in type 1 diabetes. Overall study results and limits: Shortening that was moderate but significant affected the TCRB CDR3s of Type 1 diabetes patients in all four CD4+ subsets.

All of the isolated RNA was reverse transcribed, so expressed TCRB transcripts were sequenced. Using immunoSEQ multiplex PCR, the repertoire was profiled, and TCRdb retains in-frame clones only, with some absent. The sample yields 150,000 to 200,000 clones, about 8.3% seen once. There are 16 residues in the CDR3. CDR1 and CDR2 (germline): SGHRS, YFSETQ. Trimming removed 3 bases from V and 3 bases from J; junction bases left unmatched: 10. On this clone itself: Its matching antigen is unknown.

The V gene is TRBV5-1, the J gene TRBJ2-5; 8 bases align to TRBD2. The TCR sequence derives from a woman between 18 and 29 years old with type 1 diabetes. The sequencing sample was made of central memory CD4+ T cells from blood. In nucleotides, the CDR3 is TGCGCCAGCAGCTCGGCCAGGCGGGGGGTAGAAGAGACCCAGTACTTC. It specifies CASSSARRGVEETQYF. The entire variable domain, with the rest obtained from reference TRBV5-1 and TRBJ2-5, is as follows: KAGVTQTPRYLIKTRGQQVTLSCSPISGHRSVSWYQQTPGQGLQFLFEYFSETQRNKGNFPGRFSGRQFSNSRSEMNVSTLELGDSALYLCASSSARRGVEETQYFGPGTRLLVL.